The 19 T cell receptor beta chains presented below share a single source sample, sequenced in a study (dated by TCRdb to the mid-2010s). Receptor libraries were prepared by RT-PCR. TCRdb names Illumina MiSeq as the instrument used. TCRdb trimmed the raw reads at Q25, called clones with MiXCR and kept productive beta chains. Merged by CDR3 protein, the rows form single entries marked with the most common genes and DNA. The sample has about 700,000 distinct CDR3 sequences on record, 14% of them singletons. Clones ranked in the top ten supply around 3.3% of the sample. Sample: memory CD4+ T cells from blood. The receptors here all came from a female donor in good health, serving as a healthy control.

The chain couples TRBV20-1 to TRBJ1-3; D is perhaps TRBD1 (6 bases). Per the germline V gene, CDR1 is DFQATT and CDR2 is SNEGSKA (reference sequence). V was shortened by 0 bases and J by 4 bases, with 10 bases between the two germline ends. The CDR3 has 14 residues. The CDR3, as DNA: TGCAGTGCTAGAGATACCAGGGGCGGAAACACCATATATTTT. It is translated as CSARDTRGGNTIYF.

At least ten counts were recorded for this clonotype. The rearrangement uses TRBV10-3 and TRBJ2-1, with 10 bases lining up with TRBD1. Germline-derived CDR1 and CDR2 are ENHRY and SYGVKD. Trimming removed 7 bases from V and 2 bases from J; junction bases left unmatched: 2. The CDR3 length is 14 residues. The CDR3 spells CAIKGQGTYNEQFF. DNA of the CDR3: TGTGCCATCAAGGGACAGGGGACCTACAATGAGCAGTTCTTC.

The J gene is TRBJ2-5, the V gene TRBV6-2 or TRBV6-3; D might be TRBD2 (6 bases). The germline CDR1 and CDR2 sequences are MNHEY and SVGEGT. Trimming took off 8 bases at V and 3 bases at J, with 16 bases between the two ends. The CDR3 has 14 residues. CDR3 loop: CASESRGTEETQYF. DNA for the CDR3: TGTGCCAGCGAATCGCGCGGGACCGAAGAGACCCAGTACTTC.

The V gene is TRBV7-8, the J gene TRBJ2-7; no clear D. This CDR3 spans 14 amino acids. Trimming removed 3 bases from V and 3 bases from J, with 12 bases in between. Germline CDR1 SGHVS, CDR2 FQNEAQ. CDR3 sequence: CASSFYKVSYEQYF. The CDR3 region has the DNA TGTGCCAGCAGCTTTTACAAGGTTAGCTACGAGCAGTACTTC.

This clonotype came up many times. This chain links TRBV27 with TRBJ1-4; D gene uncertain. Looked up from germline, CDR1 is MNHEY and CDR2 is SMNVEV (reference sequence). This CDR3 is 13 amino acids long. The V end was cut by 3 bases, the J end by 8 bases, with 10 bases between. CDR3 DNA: TGTGCCAGCAGTTTTGGTGGGTTGGAAAAACTGTTTTTT. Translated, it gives CASSFGGLEKLFF.

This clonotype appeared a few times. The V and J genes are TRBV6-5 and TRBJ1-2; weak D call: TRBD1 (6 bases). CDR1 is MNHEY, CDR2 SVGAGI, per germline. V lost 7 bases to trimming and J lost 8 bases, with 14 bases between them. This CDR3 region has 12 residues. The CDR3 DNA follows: TGTGCCAGCATTGGGGGGGCTGGGGGCTACACCTTC. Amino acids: CASIGGAGGYTF.

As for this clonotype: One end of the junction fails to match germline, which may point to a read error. In DNA form, the CDR3 reads TGCGCCAGCAGCCATGGACAGGGTGGCACTGAATCTTTCTTT. As protein: CASSHGQGGTESFF. The rearrangement uses TRBV4-3 and TRBJ1-1; 8 bases are a match to TRBD1. The germline V gene encodes CDR1 LGHNA and CDR2 YSLEER. The CDR3 has 14 amino acids.

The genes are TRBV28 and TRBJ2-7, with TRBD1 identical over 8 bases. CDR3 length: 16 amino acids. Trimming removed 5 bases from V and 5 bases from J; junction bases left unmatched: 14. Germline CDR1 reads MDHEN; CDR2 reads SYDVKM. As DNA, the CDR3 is TGTGCCAGCAGTCAAAAACAAGACAGGGGACGCCACGAGCAGTACTTC. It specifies CASSQKQDRGRHEQYF.

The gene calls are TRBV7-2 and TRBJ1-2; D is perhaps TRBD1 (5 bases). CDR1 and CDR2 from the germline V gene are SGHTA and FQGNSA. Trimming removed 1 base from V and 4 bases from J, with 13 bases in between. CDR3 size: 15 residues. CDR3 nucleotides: TGTGCCAGCAGCTTAGGGGACCCTAGGTTCTATGGCTACACCTTC. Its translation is CASSLGDPRFYGYTF.

The CDR3 nucleotides read TGTGCCAGCAGTTACTCCAGCACTAATGAAAAACTGTTTTTT. It encodes CASSYSSTNEKLFF. This chain uses TRBV6-5 with TRBJ1-4; D unclear. V gave up 0 bases and J gave up 2 bases, with 4 bases separating them. The germline gives CDR1 MNHEY, CDR2 SVGAGI. The CDR3 covers 14 residues.

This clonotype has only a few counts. The DNA for the CDR3 is TGCGCCAGCAGCTTGGGACAGGGGGCGCGTCCCACAGATACGCAGTATTTT. Protein product: CASSLGQGARPTDTQYF. V gene TRBV5-1 combines with J gene TRBJ2-3; 10 bases fit TRBD1. The CDR3 length is 17 residues. The V and J ends lost 0 bases and 2 bases, in that order; junction bases with no gene match: 6. CDR1 is SGHRS, CDR2 YFSETQ, per germline.

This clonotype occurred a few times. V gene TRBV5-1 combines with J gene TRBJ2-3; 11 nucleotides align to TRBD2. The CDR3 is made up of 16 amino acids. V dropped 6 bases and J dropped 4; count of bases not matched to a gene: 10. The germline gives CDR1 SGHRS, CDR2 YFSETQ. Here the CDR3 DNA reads TGCGCCAGCACCCCGCTTACTAGCGGGAGAGCAGATACGCAGTATTTT. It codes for CASTPLTSGRADTQYF.

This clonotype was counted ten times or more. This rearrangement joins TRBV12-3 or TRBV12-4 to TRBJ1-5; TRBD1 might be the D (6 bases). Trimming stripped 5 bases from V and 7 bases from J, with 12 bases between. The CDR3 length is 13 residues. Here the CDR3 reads CASSRGIEQPQHF. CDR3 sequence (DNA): TGTGCCAGCAGTAGGGGGATTGAGCAGCCCCAGCATTTT.

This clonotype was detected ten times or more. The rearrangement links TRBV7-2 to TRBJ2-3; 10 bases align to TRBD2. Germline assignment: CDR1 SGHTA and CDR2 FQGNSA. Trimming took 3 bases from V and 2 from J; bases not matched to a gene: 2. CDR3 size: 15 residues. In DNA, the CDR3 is TGTGCCAGCAGCTTGACTAGCGGGTACACAGATACGCAGTATTTT. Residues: CASSLTSGYTDTQYF.

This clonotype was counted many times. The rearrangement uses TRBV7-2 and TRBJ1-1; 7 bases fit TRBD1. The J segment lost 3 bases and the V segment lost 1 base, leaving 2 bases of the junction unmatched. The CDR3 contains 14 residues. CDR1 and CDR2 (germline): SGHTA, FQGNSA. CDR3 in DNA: TGTGCCAGCAGCTTAGACAGGGGAGACACTGAAGCTTTCTTT. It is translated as CASSLDRGDTEAFF.

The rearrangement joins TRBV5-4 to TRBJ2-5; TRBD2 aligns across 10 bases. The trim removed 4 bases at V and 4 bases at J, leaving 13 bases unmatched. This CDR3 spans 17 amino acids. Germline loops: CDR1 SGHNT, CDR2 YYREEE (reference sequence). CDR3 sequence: CASSPNPPGLASETQYF. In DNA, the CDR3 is TGTGCCAGCAGCCCAAACCCTCCGGGACTAGCGTCAGAGACCCAGTACTTC.

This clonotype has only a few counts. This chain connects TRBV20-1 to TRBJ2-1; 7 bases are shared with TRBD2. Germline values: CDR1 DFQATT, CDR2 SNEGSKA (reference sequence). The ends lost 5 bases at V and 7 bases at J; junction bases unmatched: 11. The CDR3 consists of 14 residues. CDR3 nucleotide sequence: TGCAGTGCTGGGAGGGGCGGATTATTTAATGAGCAGTTCTTC. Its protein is CSAGRGGLFNEQFF.

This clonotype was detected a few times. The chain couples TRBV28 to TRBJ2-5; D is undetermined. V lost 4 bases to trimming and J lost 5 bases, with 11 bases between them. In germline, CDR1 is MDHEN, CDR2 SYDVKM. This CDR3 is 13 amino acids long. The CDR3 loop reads CASSWGGEETQYF. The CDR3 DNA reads TGTGCCAGCAGTTGGGGTGGTGAGGAGACCCAGTACTTC. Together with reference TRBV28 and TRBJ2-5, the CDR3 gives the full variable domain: DVKVTQSSRYLVKRTGEKVFLECVQDMDHENMFWYRQDPGLGLRLIYFSYDVKMKEKGDIPEGYSVSREKKERFSLILESASTNQTSMYLCASSWGGEETQYFGPGTRLLVL.

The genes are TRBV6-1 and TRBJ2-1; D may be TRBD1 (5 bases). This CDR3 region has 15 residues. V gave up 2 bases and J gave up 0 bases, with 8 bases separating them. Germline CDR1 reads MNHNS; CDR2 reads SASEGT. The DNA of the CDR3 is TGTGCCAGCAGTGAACAGGGCAGCTCCTACAATGAGCAGTTCTTC. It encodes CASSEQGSSYNEQFF.